Below are 2 T cell receptor beta chains sequenced from a single sample in a study of blood T cells in healthy people across ages. A J-beta primer mix and a sample-barcoded 5' primer were used in a second PCR of about 7 to 11 cycles. TCRdb reprocessed the 5' RACE reads with MiXCR, giving one entry per CDR3 protein. This sample has about 830,000 distinct CDR3 sequences, with 62% found just once. Material: blood. These receptors were collected from a man in his thirties or forties in good health.

The J gene is TRBJ2-3, the V gene TRBV28, with unresolved D. The V and J ends lost 8 bases and 2 bases respectively, with 11 bases between them. CDR1 MDHEN and CDR2 SYDVKM come from the germline V gene. This CDR3 contains 13 residues. CDR3 residues: CASQLGNTDTQYF. As DNA, the CDR3 is TGTGCCAGCCAGCTAGGGAACACAGATACGCAGTATTTT.

The chain recombines TRBV20-1 with TRBJ2-7, with 10 bases that match TRBD2. The V gene end was trimmed by 6 bases and the J gene end by 3 bases; junction bases not matched to a gene: 14. Per germline, CDR1 DFQATT and CDR2 SNEGSKA (reference sequence). The CDR3 runs 16 residues. As DNA, the CDR3 is TGCAGTGCCGCGGGTAGCGGGGGGCCTTCAATCTACGAGCAGTACTTC. This encodes CSAAGSGGPSIYEQYF.